Shown below are 4 T cell receptor beta chains from a single sample sequenced in a study of T cell responses to AZD1222 COVID-19 vaccine. Using immunoSEQ multiplex PCR, the repertoire was profiled, and TCRdb retains in-frame clones only, with some absent. The sample lists about 96,000 clones, about 88% occurring once. The source material was peripheral blood, sampled on day 0 of AZD1222 vaccination. These receptor sequences come from an adult in good health.

The J gene is TRBJ1-2, the V gene TRBV15, with D possibly being TRBD1 (5 bases). Germline assignment: CDR1 LNHNV and CDR2 YYDKDF (reference sequence). This CDR3 has 13 residues. The V end lost 4 bases, the J end lost 8 bases, and 14 bases lay between the germline ends. CDR3 bases: TGTGCCACCAGCAACTCCGGGACGGGAGGCTACACCTTC. Its protein product is CATSNSGTGGYTF. The full variable domain, completed using reference TRBV15 and TRBJ1-2, is DAMVIQNPRYQVTQFGKPVTLSCSQTLNHNVMYWYQQKSSQAPKLLFHYYDKDFNNEADTPDNFQSRRPNTSFCFLDIRSPGLGDTAMYLCATSNSGTGGYTFGSGTRLTVV.

The chain couples TRBV10-2 to TRBJ1-6; 9 bases fit TRBD1. With 0 bases clipped from V and 5 bases from J, the junction kept 5 bases outside the gene matches. Germline V gene data show CDR1 as WSHSY and CDR2 as SAAADI. This CDR3 has 17 amino acids. CDR3 residues: CASSESYRGRDNSPLHF. Written as DNA, the CDR3 is TGCGCCAGCAGTGAGTCCTACAGGGGGCGAGATAATTCACCCCTCCACTTT.

The chain uses TRBV6-5 and TRBJ1-5; D is undetermined. This CDR3 is built from 13 residues. V was cut by 5 bases and J by 0 bases, with 5 bases left in between. CDR1 MNHEY and CDR2 SVGAGI come from the germline V gene. CDR3 nucleotides: TGTGCCAGCAGTAGGGTTAGCAATCAGCCCCAGCATTTT. Translating it yields CASSRVSNQPQHF.

The chain joins TRBV10-1 to TRBJ2-3, with D perhaps being TRBD1 or TRBD2 (6 bases each). The germline CDR1 and CDR2 sequences are WNHNN and SYGVQD (reference sequence). The V end lost 2 bases, the J end lost 3 bases, and 18 bases lay between the germline ends. The CDR3 is 17 residues long. CDR3 nucleotide sequence: TGCGCCAGCAGTGAGGAGGGTACTTGGGGGGCGACAGATACGCAGTATTTT. Translating gives CASSEEGTWGATDTQYF.